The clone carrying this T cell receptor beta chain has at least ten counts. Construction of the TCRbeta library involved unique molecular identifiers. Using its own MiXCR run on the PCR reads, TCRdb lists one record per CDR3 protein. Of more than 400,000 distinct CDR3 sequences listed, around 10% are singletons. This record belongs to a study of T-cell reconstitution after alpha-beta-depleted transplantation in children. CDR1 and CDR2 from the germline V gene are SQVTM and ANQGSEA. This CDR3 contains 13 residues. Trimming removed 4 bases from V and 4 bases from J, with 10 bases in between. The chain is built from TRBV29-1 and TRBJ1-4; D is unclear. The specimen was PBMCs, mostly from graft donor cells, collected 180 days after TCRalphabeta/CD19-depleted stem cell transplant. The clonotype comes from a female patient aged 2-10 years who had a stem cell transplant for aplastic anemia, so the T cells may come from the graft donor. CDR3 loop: CSVGVAFNEKLFF. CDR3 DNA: TGCAGCGTTGGAGTGGCCTTTAATGAAAAACTGTTTTTT.